The sequence of this T cell receptor (beta chain) was determined in a study of blood T cell repertoires in COVID-19. About the study: PBMCs, B-cell-depleted T cells, or T cells provided the cDNA or gDNA that made up the material.

As handled by the study authors: Counts of nucleated cells, estimated from reference gene primer amplification, were obtained. The repertoire was sequenced with immunoSEQ multiplex PCR; TCRdb's copy has only in-frame clones and lacks some. V and J calls and clone size are copied from that table; D and trimming were computed from the DNA. The sample shows under 250,000 clones, just over 85% of them seen only once. The J segment lost 6 bases and the V segment lost 7 bases, leaving 9 bases of the junction unmatched. This CDR3 is 13 amino acids long. Germline V CDR1 and CDR2: MDHEN, SYDVKM. Donors were grouped by their self-reported clinical history. For recovered donors of Cohort 3, there were two negative PCRs, clearance, or symptom resolution.

The source of this sequence is a man between 35 and 55 years old who had recovered from COVID-19. What was sequenced was PBMCs or T cells enriched from blood (not recorded which). The rearrangement uses TRBV28 and TRBJ2-7; 7 nucleotides line up with TRBD1. CDR3 amino acids: CASTPGQALEQYF. The CDR3 DNA reads TGTGCCAGCACCCCAGGACAGGCCCTCGAGCAGTACTTC.